This entry features one T cell receptor (beta chain) sequence. This entry comes from a study of control samples from healthy donors and cancer patients. V lost 2 bases, J lost 5 bases, and 10 bases lay in between. CDR1 MNHNY and CDR2 SVGAGI come from the germline V gene (reference sequence). This CDR3 has 14 residues. The assay was immunoSEQ multiplex PCR, and TCRdb's table has in-frame clones only and misses some. The sample consists of around 12,000 clones, 85% to 95% of them appearing once. V and J are TRBV6-6 and TRBJ2-1; D is uncertain. The sequence came from a man older than 75 with lung cancer. Sequences were obtained from PBMCs. The CDR3 loop reads CASSYTIRDNEQFF. In nucleotides, the CDR3 is TGTGCCAGCAGTTACACGATTCGAGACAATGAGCAGTTCTTC.